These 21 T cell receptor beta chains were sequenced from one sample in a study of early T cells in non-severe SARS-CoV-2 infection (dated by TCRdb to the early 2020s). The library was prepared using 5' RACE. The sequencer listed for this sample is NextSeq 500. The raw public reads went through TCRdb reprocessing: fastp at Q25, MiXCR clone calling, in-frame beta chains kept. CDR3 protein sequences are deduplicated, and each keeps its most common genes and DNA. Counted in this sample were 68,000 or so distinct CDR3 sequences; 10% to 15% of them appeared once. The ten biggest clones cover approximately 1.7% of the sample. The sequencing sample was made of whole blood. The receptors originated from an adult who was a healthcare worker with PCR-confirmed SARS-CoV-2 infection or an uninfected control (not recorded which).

The CDR3 sequence: CASSLEAGNQPQHF. CDR3 coding DNA: TGTGCCAGCAGCTTAGAGGCCGGGAATCAGCCCCAGCATTTT. The V call is TRBV7-6, the J call TRBJ1-5; D ambiguous. From germline, CDR1 is SGHVS and CDR2 FNYEAQ. Trimming removed 1 base from V and 4 bases from J, with 8 bases in between. The CDR3 loop spans 14 amino acids.

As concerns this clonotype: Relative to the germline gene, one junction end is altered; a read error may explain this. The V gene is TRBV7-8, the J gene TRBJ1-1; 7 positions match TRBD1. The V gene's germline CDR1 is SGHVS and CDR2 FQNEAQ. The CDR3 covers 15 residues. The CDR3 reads CASSLDGTDNTVAFF. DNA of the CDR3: TGTGCCAGCAGCTTAGACGGGACAGACAACACTGTAGCTTTCTTT.

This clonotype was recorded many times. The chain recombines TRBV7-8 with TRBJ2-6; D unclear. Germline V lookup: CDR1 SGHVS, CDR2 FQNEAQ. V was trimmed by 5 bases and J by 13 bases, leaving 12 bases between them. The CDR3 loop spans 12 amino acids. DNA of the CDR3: TGTGCCAGCAGCGCGGCCGTGAGAGTCCTGACTTTC. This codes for CASSAAVRVLTF.

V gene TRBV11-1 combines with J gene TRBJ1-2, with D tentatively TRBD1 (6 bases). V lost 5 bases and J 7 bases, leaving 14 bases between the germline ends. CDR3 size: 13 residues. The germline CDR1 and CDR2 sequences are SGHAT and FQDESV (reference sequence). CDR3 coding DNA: TGTGCCAGCAGCGTGGTCAGGGGACTTGGCTACACCTTC. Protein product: CASSVVRGLGYTF.

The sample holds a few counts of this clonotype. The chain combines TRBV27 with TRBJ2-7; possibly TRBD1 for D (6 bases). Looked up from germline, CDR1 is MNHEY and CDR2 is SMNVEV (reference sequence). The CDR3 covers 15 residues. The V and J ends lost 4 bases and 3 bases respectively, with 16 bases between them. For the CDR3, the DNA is TGTGCCAGCAGTTCCCCCCCCCAGGGGATCTACGAGCAGTACTTC. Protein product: CASSSPPQGIYEQYF.

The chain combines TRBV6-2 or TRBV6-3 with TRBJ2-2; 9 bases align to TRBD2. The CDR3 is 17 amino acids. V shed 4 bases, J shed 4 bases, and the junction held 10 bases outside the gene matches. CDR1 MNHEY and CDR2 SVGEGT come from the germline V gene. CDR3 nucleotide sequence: TGTGCCAGCAGTTCGTTTGGCGGGGGGGCCGGCACCGGGGAGCTGTTTTTT. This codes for CASSSFGGGAGTGELFF.

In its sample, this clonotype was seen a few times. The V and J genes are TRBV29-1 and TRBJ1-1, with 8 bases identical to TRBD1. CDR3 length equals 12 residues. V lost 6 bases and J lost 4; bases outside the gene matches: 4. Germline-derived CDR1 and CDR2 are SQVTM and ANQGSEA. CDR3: CSVLQGGTEAFF. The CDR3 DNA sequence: TGCAGCGTGCTACAGGGGGGCACTGAAGCTTTCTTT.

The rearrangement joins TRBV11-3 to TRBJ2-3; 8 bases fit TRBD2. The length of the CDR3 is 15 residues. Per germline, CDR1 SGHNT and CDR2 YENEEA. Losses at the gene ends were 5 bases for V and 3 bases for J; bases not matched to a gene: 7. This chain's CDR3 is CASSKSGGRTDTQYF. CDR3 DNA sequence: TGTGCCAGCAGCAAATCGGGGGGGCGGACAGATACGCAGTATTTT. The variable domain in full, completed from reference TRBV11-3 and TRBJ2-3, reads EAGVVQSPRYKIIEKKQPVAFWCNPISGHNTLYWYLQNLGQGPELLIRYENEEAVDDSQLPKDRFSAERLKGVDSTLKIQPAELGDSAVYLCASSKSGGRTDTQYFGPGTRLTVL.

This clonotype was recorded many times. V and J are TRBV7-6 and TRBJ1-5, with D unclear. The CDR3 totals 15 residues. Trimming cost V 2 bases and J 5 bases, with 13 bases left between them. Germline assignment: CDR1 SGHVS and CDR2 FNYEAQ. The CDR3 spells CASSLSRSGDQPQHF. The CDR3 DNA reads TGTGCCAGCAGCTTAAGTAGGTCAGGCGATCAGCCCCAGCATTTT.

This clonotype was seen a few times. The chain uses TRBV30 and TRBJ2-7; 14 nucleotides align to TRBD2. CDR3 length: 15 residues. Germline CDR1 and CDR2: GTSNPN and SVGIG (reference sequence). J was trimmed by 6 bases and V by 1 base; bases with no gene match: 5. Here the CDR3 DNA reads TGTGCCTGGAGTGCCGGACTAGCGGGGGGAGGCGAGCAGTACTTC. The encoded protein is CAWSAGLAGGGEQYF. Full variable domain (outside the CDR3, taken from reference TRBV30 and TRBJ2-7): SQTIHQWPATLVQPVGSPLSLECTVEGTSNPNLYWYRQAAGRGLQLLFYSVGIGQISSEVPQNLSASRPQDRQFILSSKKLLLSDSGFYLCAWSAGLAGGGEQYFGPGTRLTVT.

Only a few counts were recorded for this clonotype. In DNA form, the CDR3 reads TGTGCCATCAGTGCGCTAAACAATGAGCAGTTCTTC. It is translated as CAISALNNEQFF. The rearrangement links TRBV10-3 to TRBJ2-1; no clear D. Looked up from germline, CDR1 is ENHRY and CDR2 is SYGVKD. The CDR3 contains 12 residues. With 4 bases removed from V and 5 bases from J, the gap between germline ends came to 6 bases.

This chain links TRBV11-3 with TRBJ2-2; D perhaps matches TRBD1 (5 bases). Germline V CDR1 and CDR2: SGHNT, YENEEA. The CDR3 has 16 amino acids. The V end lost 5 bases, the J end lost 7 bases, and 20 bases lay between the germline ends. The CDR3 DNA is TGTGCCAGCAGCCCGCGGACACCCAAAGGCAACGGGGAGCTGTTTTTT. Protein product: CASSPRTPKGNGELFF.

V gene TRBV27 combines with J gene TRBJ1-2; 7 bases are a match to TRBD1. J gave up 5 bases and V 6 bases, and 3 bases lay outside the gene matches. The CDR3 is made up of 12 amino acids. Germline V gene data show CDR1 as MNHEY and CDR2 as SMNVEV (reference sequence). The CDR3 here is CASRQGPYGYTF. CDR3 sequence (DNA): TGTGCCAGCAGACAGGGGCCTTATGGCTACACCTTC.

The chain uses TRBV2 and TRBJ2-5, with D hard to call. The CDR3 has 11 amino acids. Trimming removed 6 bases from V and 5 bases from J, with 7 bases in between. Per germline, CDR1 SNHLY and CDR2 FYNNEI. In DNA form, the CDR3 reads TGTGCCAGCAGCGAGGCGGAGACCCAGTACTTC. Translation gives CASSEAETQYF. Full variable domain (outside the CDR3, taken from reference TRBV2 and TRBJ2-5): EPEVTQTPSHQVTQMGQEVILRCVPISNHLYFYWYRQILGQKVEFLVSFYNNEISEKSEIFDDQFSVERPDGSNFTLKIRSTKLEDSAMYFCASSEAETQYFGPGTRLLVL.

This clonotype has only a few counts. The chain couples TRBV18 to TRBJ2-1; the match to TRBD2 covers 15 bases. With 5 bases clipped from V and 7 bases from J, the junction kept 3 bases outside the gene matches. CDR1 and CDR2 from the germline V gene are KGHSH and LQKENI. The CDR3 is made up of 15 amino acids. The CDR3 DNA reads TGTGCCAGCTCAGGACTAGCGGGGGGGCCTAATGAGCAGTTCTTC. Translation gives CASSGLAGGPNEQFF.

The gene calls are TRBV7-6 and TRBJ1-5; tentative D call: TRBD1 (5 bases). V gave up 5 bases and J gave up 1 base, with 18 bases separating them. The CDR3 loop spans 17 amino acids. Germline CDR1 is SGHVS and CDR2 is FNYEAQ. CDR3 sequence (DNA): TGTGCCAGCAGCCCTGGCGCGTTGGGGGAGAGCAATCAGCCCCAGCATTTT. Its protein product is CASSPGALGESNQPQHF.

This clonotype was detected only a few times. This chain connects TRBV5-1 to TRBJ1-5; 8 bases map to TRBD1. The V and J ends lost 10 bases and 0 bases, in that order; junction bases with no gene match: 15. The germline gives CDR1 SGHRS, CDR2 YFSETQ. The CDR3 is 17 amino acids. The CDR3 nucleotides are TGCGCCGGCGGGACAGGCCCATCCTGGCTTAGCAATCAGCCCCAGCATTTT. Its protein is CAGGTGPSWLSNQPQHF.

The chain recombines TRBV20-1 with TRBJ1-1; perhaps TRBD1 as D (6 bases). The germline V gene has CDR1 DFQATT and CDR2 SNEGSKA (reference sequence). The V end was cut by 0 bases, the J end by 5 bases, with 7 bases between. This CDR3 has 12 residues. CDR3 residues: CSAREGATEAFF. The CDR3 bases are TGCAGTGCTAGAGAGGGGGCTACTGAAGCTTTCTTT.

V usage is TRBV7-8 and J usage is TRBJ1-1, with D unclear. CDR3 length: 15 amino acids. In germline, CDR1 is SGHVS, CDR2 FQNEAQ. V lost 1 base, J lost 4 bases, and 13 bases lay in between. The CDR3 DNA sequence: TGTGCCAGCAGCTTAGTCGCGGGCCCGGGCACTGAAGCTTTCTTT. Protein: CASSLVAGPGTEAFF.

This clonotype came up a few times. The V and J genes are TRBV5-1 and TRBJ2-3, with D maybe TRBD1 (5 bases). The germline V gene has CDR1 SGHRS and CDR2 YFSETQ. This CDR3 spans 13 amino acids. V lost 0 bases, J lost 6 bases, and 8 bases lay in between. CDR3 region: CASSLDQGDTQYF. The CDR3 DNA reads TGCGCCAGCAGCTTGGACCAGGGCGATACGCAGTATTTT. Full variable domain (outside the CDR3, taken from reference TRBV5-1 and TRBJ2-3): KAGVTQTPRYLIKTRGQQVTLSCSPISGHRSVSWYQQTPGQGLQFLFEYFSETQRNKGNFPGRFSGRQFSNSRSEMNVSTLELGDSALYLCASSLDQGDTQYFGPGTRLTVL.

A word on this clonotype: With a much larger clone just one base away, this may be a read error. CDR3 DNA: TGTGCCTGGAGTGTTCACAATCCCGGCTATGGCTACACCTTC. Translation gives CAWSVHNPGYGYTF. The V gene is TRBV30, the J gene TRBJ1-2; D unclear. Germline CDR1 reads GTSNPN; CDR2 reads SVGIG (reference sequence). V lost 0 bases and J 4 bases, leaving 12 bases between the germline ends. This CDR3 is built from 14 residues.